This record covers a single T cell receptor beta chain. Its antigen is currently unknown. This record belongs to a study of immune cell composition in non-small cell lung cancer. Study-wide results and limits: Overall clonality, unlike maximal tumour-associated clone frequency, did not predict TIL reactivity.

CDR3 length: 17 residues. CDR1 MDHEN and CDR2 SYDVKM come from the germline V gene. V dropped 5 bases and J dropped 1; count of bases not matched to a gene: 9. The assay was immunoSEQ multiplex PCR, and TCRdb's table has in-frame clones only and misses some. The sample lists about 3,100 clones, around 70% occurring once. The normal lung sample lay at least 3 cm, and maximally far, from the tumour. DNA was extracted from unsorted cell suspensions stored frozen. The sequence was collected from a human donor with non-small cell lung cancer. This chain joins TRBV28 and TRBJ2-3; the match to TRBD1 covers 10 bases. The sample was non-adjacent lung tissue. The CDR3 sequence is CASSVRGQGKGTDTQYF. The CDR3 bases are TGTGCCAGCAGTGTACGGGGACAGGGGAAAGGCACAGATACGCAGTATTTT.